Each of the 19 T cell receptor beta chains below was sequenced from the same sample in a study of CD8 T cells in Susac syndrome. Reverse transcription used about 0.45 to 1 ug RNA and random hexamers. TCRdb ran MiXCR on the immunoSEQ multiplex PCR reads and lists one entry per CDR3 protein. The repertoire consists of about 83,000 distinct CDR3 sequences, with approximately 96% occurring once and the leading ten covering roughly 0.44%. The sequenced material came from CD8+ T cells from PBMCs. Receptors originate from a human donor with Susac syndrome.

V gene TRBV30 combines with J gene TRBJ2-7; no firm D call. The V end was cut by 2 bases, the J end by 4 bases, with 6 bases between. The CDR3 consists of 11 residues. Germline-derived CDR1 and CDR2 are GTSNPN and SVGIG (reference sequence). CDR3 in DNA: TGTGCCTGGAGTAAAGGATACGAGCAGTACTTC. Translated: CAWSKGYEQYF.

The V call is TRBV7-2, the J call TRBJ2-7; perhaps TRBD1 as D (5 bases). Germline CDR1 and CDR2: SGHTA and FQGNSA. There are 15 residues in the CDR3. V shed 5 bases and J shed 0 bases, with 14 bases lying between them. CDR3 sequence: CASSEGEHRSYEQYF. The CDR3 DNA sequence: TGTGCCAGCAGCGAAGGGGAACATCGCTCCTACGAGCAGTACTTC.

This chain uses TRBV20-1 with TRBJ1-2; 9 bases align to TRBD1. CDR1 DFQATT and CDR2 SNEGSKA come from the germline V gene (reference sequence). This CDR3 region has 14 residues. Trimming removed 0 bases from V and 7 bases from J; junction bases left unmatched: 6. DNA of the CDR3: TGCAGTGCTAGAGATCCCCGGACAGGGGCTGGCTACACCTTC. This encodes CSARDPRTGAGYTF.

This clonotype is a singleton in its sample. The junction differs from germline at one of its ends, possibly a read error. The chain recombines TRBV7-3 with TRBJ2-3, with 13 bases matching TRBD2. CDR3 length equals 17 residues. Germline CDR1 reads SGHTA; CDR2 reads FQGTGA. The CDR3 protein is CASSLTGTSGGTDTQYF. The CDR3 DNA reads as TGTGCCAGCAGCCTAACCGGGACTAGCGGGGGCACAGATACGCAGTATTTT.

The chain uses TRBV29-1 and TRBJ2-1; a possible D gene is TRBD2 (5 bases). This CDR3 is built from 18 residues. From germline, CDR1 is SQVTM and CDR2 ANQGSEA. Trimming stripped 4 bases from V and 4 bases from J, with 26 bases between. CDR3 sequence reads: CSVGGQEPDWSLYNEQFF. The CDR3 nucleotides are TGCAGCGTTGGAGGGCAGGAGCCGGATTGGAGCCTATACAATGAGCAGTTCTTC.

This chain joins TRBV6-5 and TRBJ1-5; D is possibly TRBD1 (5 bases). The CDR3 totals 10 residues. Germline-derived CDR1 and CDR2 are MNHEY and SVGAGI. V dropped 9 bases and J dropped 7 bases, with 7 bases sitting between them. The chain's CDR3 is CASNRQPQHF. The CDR3 DNA reads as TGTGCCAGTAACAGGCAGCCCCAGCATTTT.

The chain has TRBV20-1 and TRBJ1-2; D perhaps matches TRBD1 (6 bases). In germline, CDR1 is DFQATT, CDR2 SNEGSKA (reference sequence). V lost 1 base to trimming and J lost 5 bases, with 17 bases between them. The CDR3 sequence is 15 residues long. The CDR3 sequence: CSARAQKGVAYGYTF. The CDR3 nucleotides read TGCAGTGCTAGAGCTCAGAAGGGGGTCGCTTATGGCTACACCTTC.

A few counts support this clonotype. The rearrangement uses TRBV6-1 and TRBJ1-4; 8 positions match TRBD1. Germline CDR1 is MNHNS and CDR2 is SASEGT. This CDR3 region has 12 residues. Here the CDR3 reads CATKGTGEKLFF. The CDR3 DNA reads TGTGCTACTAAGGGGACAGGCGAAAAACTGTTTTTT.

The chain joins TRBV18 to TRBJ2-3, with D unresolved. CDR3 size: 14 residues. V was pared by 3 bases and J by 0 bases, with 7 bases between. Germline V gene data show CDR1 as KGHSH and CDR2 as LQKENI. The CDR3 DNA reads as TGTGCCAGCTCACCTAGCTTGAGCACAGATACGCAGTATTTT. It yields the protein CASSPSLSTDTQYF.

This chain links TRBV5-1 with TRBJ1-2; D gene ambiguous. The V end was cut by 3 bases, the J end by 8 bases, with 14 bases between. The CDR3 is 13 amino acids. Germline V gene sequence: CDR1 SGHRS, CDR2 YFSETQ. CDR3 amino acids: CASSSPDTLGYTF. CDR3 nucleotides: TGCGCCAGCAGCTCACCAGACACTTTGGGCTACACCTTC.

This chain connects TRBV19 to TRBJ2-3; weak D call: TRBD1 (5 bases). V was pared by 3 bases and J by 0 bases, with 13 bases between. The CDR3 spans 16 residues. In germline, CDR1 is LNHDA, CDR2 SQIVND (reference sequence). The CDR3 bases are TGTGCCAGTAGTATTCTTCTGGACACCAGCACAGATACGCAGTATTTT. It specifies CASSILLDTSTDTQYF.

This chain connects TRBV20-1 to TRBJ2-7; D possibly corresponds to TRBD1 (5 bases). Germline CDR1 and CDR2: DFQATT and SNEGSKA (reference sequence). Trimming pared 3 bases from V and 3 bases from J, leaving 15 bases between. The CDR3 runs 14 residues. The CDR3 DNA reads TGCAGTGCTAGGCCGGACACGGATTACTACGAGCAGTACGTC. Translated: CSARPDTDYYEQYV.

This CDR3 reads CASSDSWLADYEQYF. CDR3 nucleotides: TGTGCCAGCAGTGACAGTTGGCTAGCGGACTACGAGCAGTACTTC. The rearrangement uses TRBV6-1 and TRBJ2-7; 7 bases agree with TRBD2. V shed 3 bases, J shed 3 bases, and the junction held 8 bases outside the gene matches. CDR3 length: 15 amino acids. Germline values: CDR1 MNHNS, CDR2 SASEGT.

The gene calls are TRBV27 and TRBJ1-6, with TRBD1 identical over 9 bases. Germline V gene data show CDR1 as MNHEY and CDR2 as SMNVEV (reference sequence). V dropped 3 bases and J dropped 11; count of bases not matched to a gene: 5. This CDR3 spans 14 amino acids. The CDR3 is CASSFGQGYPPLHF. The CDR3 region has the DNA TGTGCCAGCAGTTTCGGACAGGGGTACCCACCCCTCCACTTT.

The J gene is TRBJ1-1, the V gene TRBV20-1; D possibly corresponds to TRBD1 (6 bases). The germline CDR1 and CDR2 sequences are DFQATT and SNEGSKA (reference sequence). Trimming stripped 5 bases from V and 4 bases from J, with 14 bases between. The CDR3 runs to 13 residues. In DNA form, the CDR3 reads TGCAGTGCTCCCTTTCCAGGGGTCACTGAAGCTTTCTTT. Translation: CSAPFPGVTEAFF.

V and J are TRBV20-1 and TRBJ1-2, with D perhaps matching TRBD1 (6 bases). Trimming shortened V by 3 bases and J by 3 bases, and 23 bases separated the two germline ends. The CDR3 extends over 17 amino acids. CDR1 is DFQATT, CDR2 SNEGSKA, per germline (reference sequence). The CDR3 nucleotides are TGCAGTGCTAGTCCAACCTTCGACAGGACTCCATACTATGGCTACACCTTC. Its protein product is CSASPTFDRTPYYGYTF.

This chain uses TRBV5-1 with TRBJ2-2; D is unclear. This CDR3 has 14 residues. Germline V gene lookup returns CDR1 SGHRS and CDR2 YFSETQ. V was trimmed by 5 bases and J by 5 bases, leaving 13 bases between them. CDR3 nucleotides: TGCGCCAGCAGAGTATCACCACAAACCGGGGAGCTGTTTTTT. Translation gives CASRVSPQTGELFF.

V gene TRBV20-1 combines with J gene TRBJ2-1; TRBD2 matches 7 bases. The CDR3 has 15 amino acids. Germline CDR1 and CDR2: DFQATT and SNEGSKA (reference sequence). V was pared by 5 bases and J by 0 bases, with 7 bases of the junction left unmatched. The CDR3 DNA sequence: TGCAGTGCTTACCTAGCGGAAAGCTCCTACAATGAGCAGTTCTTC. Translation gives CSAYLAESSYNEQFF.

The chain uses TRBV9 and TRBJ2-7; 7 nucleotides align to TRBD2. J lost 0 bases, V lost 4 bases, and 4 bases had no gene match. The CDR3 runs to 14 residues. CDR1 and CDR2 (germline): SGDLS, YYNGEE. This chain's CDR3 is CASSPGDYSYEQYF. In DNA form, the CDR3 reads TGTGCCAGCAGCCCCGGGGACTACTCCTACGAGCAGTACTTC.